This T cell receptor beta chain was profiled in a study of cytotoxic CD8 clonotypes in ibrutinib-treated CLL. Looking at the study overall: Productive templates averaged roughly 270,000 per sample, and productive rearrangements 85,000 to 100,000. General study findings and limits: Circulating CD8+ T-cell counts were tracked by baseline clonality, which exceeded that of age-matched healthy donors. With treatment, public clonotypes, which were uncommon, either contracted or remained stable. Clonality increased at ibrutinib response, then returned toward baseline at progression.

Profiled with immunoSEQ multiplex PCR; TCRdb holds only in-frame clones, not every one. The data hold more than 200,000 clones, with 70% observed a single time. Turning to this clone: Its antigen is unidentified.

The starting material was PBMCs, obtained after 24 months of ibrutinib treatment. This TCR derives from a human donor with chronic lymphocytic leukemia.

This CDR3 is CATSRDRPPNVLTF. As DNA, the CDR3 is TGTGCCACCAGCAGAGACAGGCCTCCCAACGTCCTGACTTTC. The V call is TRBV15, the J call TRBJ2-6; D unresolved. V gave up 0 bases and J gave up 8 bases, with 8 bases separating them. From germline, CDR1 is LNHNV and CDR2 YYDKDF (reference sequence). This CDR3 is built from 14 residues.